This T cell receptor beta chain was sequenced during a study of T cell changes during pregnancy in multiple sclerosis. Using immunoSEQ multiplex PCR, the repertoire was profiled, and TCRdb retains in-frame clones only, with some absent. The sample carries just over 80,000 clones, 90% to 95% recorded once. The germline CDR1 and CDR2 sequences are SGHTA and FQGNSA. The V segment lost 1 base and the J segment 5 bases; nucleotides outside the gene matches: 1. The CDR3 totals 14 residues. The chain recombines TRBV7-2 with TRBJ2-3; 9 bases fit TRBD2. This specimen consisted of peripheral blood, obtained in the second trimester of pregnancy. This clonotype was sampled from a female donor with multiple sclerosis, enrolled in a pregnancy study. CDR3 amino acids: CASSLGAGGDTQYF. CDR3 coding DNA: TGTGCCAGCAGCTTAGGAGCGGGGGGAGATACGCAGTATTTT. Full variable domain (outside the CDR3, taken from reference TRBV7-2 and TRBJ2-3): GAGVSQSPSNKVTEKGKDVELRCDPISGHTALYWYRQSLGQGLEFLIYFQGNSAPDKSGLPSDRFSAERTGGSVSTLTIQRTQQEDSAVYLCASSLGAGGDTQYFGPGTRLTVL.